Listed here are 8 T cell receptor beta chains from one sample, sequenced in a study of cytomegalovirus exposure and HLA in healthy donors (dated by TCRdb to 2017 to 2019). Receptor amplification or capture employed the immunoSEQ multiplex PCR assay. A mixture of 60 forward primers for TCR Vbeta segments and 13 reverse primers for TCR Jbeta segments was used in the multiplex PCR. This is the immuneACCESS table as TCRdb keeps it, with only in-frame sequences that have V and J called. A part of the clones is gone; compared with another copy, unresolved V genes explain less than half, and the rest is unexplained. Within this sample are more than 110,000 clones, with 80% of them counted one time only. The ten top clones hold 5.1% of the sample. Sequenced material: PBMCs. All receptors come from a male donor in good health and CMV-seronegative.

V and J are TRBV27 and TRBJ2-2; a possible D gene is TRBD1 (6 bases). This CDR3 spans 17 amino acids. CDR1 is MNHEY and CDR2 is SMNVEV in the germline V gene (reference sequence). V gave up 2 bases and J gave up 4 bases, with 17 bases separating them. In DNA form, the CDR3 reads TGTGCCAGCAGTTTACCCCGAGGACAGAAGCTCACCGGGGAGCTGTTTTTT. This gives the protein CASSLPRGQKLTGELFF.

The J gene is TRBJ2-7, the V gene TRBV30, with 8 bases that match TRBD1. The CDR3 is 11 amino acids. Germline V gives CDR1 GTSNPN, CDR2 SVGIG (reference sequence). V was clipped by 5 bases and J by 6 bases; unmatched bases: 3. The CDR3 sequence: CAWWTGREQYF. DNA for the CDR3: TGTGCCTGGTGGACAGGGCGCGAGCAGTACTTC.

CDR3: CASSGLFYGYTF. DNA of the CDR3: TGTGCCAGCAGTGGGCTCTTCTATGGCTACACCTTC. The gene calls are TRBV28 and TRBJ1-2; D is unclear. V shed 5 bases and J shed 4 bases, with 8 bases lying between them. In germline, CDR1 is MDHEN, CDR2 SYDVKM. CDR3 length equals 12 residues.

The chain uses TRBV18 and TRBJ1-1, with 8 bases that match TRBD1. Germline CDR1 and CDR2: KGHSH and LQKENI. V shed 4 bases, J shed 6 bases, and the junction held 4 bases outside the gene matches. The CDR3 totals 13 residues. The CDR3 sequence is CASSLLQGAEAFF. The DNA for the CDR3 is TGTGCCAGCTCACTCCTACAGGGGGCTGAAGCTTTCTTT.

The rearrangement joins TRBV7-2 to TRBJ2-4; perhaps TRBD2 as D (6 bases). V gave up 1 base and J gave up 7 bases, with 11 bases separating them. The CDR3 length is 14 residues. In germline, CDR1 is SGHTA, CDR2 FQGNSA. Here the CDR3 reads CASSLVHAGNIQYF. CDR3 sequence (DNA): TGTGCCAGCAGCTTAGTACATGCGGGGAACATTCAGTACTTC.

CDR3 sequence (DNA): TGTGCCAGCAGTTACAGGGGGCAAGGAAACACCATATATTTT. As protein: CASSYRGQGNTIYF. The chain has TRBV2 and TRBJ1-3; 9 bases line up with TRBD1. This CDR3 spans 14 amino acids. Looked up from germline, CDR1 is SNHLY and CDR2 is FYNNEI. V lost 5 bases to trimming and J lost 4 bases; unmatched junction nucleotides: 3.

The V call is TRBV11-1, the J call TRBJ2-3; 7 bases map to TRBD2. Trimming removed 2 bases from V and 2 bases from J; junction bases left unmatched: 7. Germline assignment: CDR1 SGHAT and CDR2 FQDESV (reference sequence). This CDR3 is 16 amino acids long. Here the CDR3 DNA reads TGTGCCAGCAGCTTAAGACTAGCTGTCCCCACAGATACGCAGTATTTT. This gives the protein CASSLRLAVPTDTQYF.

Details on this clone: Other DNA sequences from this sample encode an identical CDR3 as well. This chain connects TRBV5-1 to TRBJ1-1; 9 bases are shared with TRBD1. V was clipped by 2 bases and J by 3 bases; unmatched bases: 2. Germline V lookup: CDR1 SGHRS, CDR2 YFSETQ. The CDR3 is 14 amino acids. The CDR3 coding sequence is TGCGCCAGCAGCTTTACAGGGGGCGACACTGAAGCTTTCTTT. Protein product: CASSFTGGDTEAFF.